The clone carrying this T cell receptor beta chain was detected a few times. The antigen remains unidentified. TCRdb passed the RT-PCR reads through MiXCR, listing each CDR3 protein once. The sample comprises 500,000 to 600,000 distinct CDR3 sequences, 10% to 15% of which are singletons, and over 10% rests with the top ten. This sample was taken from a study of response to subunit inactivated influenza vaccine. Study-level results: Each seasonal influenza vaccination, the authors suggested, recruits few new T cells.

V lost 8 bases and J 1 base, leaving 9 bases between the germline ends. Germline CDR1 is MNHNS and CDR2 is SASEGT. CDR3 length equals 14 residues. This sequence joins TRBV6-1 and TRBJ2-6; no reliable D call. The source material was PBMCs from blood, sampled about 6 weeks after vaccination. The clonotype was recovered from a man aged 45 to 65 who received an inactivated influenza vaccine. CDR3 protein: CASPTGSGANVLTF. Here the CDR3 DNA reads TGTGCCAGCCCAACTGGTTCTGGGGCCAACGTCCTGACTTTC.